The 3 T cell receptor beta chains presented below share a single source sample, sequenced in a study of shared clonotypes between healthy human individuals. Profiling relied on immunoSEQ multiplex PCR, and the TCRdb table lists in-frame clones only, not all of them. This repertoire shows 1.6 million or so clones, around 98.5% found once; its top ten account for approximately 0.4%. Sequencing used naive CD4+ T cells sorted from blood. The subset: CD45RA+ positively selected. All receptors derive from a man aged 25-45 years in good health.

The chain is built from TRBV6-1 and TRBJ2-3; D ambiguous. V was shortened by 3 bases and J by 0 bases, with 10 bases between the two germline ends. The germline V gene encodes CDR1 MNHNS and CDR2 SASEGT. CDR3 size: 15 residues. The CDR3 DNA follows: TGTGCCAGCAGTGAGTGGGCAGGAAGCACAGATACGCAGTATTTT. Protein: CASSEWAGSTDTQYF.

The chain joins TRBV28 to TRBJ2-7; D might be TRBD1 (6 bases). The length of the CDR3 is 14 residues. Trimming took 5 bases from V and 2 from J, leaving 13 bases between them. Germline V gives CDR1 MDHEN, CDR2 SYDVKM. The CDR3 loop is CASSRTDRTYEQYF. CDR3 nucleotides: TGTGCCAGCAGTCGGACAGACCGGACCTACGAGCAGTACTTC.

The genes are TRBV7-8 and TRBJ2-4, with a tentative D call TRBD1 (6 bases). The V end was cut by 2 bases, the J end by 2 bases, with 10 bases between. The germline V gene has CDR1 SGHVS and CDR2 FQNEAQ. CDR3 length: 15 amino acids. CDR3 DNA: TGTGCCAGCAGCTTAATAGGGACATCCAAAAACATTCAGTACTTC. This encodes CASSLIGTSKNIQYF.